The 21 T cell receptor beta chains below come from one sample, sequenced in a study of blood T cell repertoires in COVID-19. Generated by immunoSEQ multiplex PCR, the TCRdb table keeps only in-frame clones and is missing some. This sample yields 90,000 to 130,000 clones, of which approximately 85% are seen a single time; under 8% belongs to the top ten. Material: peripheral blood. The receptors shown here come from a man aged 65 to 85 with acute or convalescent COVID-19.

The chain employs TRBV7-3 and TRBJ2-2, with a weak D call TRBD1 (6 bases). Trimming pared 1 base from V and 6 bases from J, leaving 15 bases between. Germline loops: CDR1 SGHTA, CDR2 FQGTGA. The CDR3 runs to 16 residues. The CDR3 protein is CASSLNGGGLAGELFF. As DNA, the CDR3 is TGTGCCAGCAGCTTAAATGGGGGCGGTCTAGCCGGGGAGCTGTTTTTT.

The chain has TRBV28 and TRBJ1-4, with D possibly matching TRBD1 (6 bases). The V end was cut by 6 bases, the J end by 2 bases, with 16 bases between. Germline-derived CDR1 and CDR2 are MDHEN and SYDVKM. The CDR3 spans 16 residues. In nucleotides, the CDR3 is TGTGCCAGCAGCTCCTACACAGGGCACACTAATGAAAAACTGTTTTTT. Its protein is CASSSYTGHTNEKLFF.

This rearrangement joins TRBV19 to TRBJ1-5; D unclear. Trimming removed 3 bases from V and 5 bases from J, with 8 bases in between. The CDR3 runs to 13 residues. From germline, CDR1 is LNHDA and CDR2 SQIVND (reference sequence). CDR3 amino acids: CASSIAEYQPQHF. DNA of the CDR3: TGTGCCAGTAGTATTGCAGAATATCAGCCCCAGCATTTT.

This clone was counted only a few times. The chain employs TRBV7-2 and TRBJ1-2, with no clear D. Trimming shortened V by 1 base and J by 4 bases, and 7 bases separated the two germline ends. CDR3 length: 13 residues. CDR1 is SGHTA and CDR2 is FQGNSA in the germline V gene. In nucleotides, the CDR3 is TGTGCCAGCAGCTTAGGGCAGTCCTATGGCTACACCTTC. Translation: CASSLGQSYGYTF.

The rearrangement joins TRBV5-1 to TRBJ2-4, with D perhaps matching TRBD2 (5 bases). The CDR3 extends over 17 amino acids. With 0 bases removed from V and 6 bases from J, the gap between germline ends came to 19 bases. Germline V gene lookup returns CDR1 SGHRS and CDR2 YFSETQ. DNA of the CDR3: TGCGCCAGCAGCTTGGGTATGAGCGCCGCGGGCCTAAACATTCAGTACTTC. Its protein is CASSLGMSAAGLNIQYF.

In nucleotides, the CDR3 is TGTGCCAGCAGCGTAGGGGAGGTGCCCCCCTACGAGCAGTACTTC. This codes for CASSVGEVPPYEQYF. The rearrangement links TRBV9 to TRBJ2-7; D might be TRBD2 (6 bases). CDR1 SGDLS and CDR2 YYNGEE come from the germline V gene. The V gene lost 0 bases and the J gene lost 2 bases, with 12 bases spanning the gap. The CDR3 spans 15 residues.

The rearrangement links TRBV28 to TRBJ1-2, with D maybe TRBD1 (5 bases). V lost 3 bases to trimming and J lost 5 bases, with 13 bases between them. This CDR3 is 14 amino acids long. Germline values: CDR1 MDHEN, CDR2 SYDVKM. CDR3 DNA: TGTGCCAGCAGTTTTTTGGACGGGGGGTATGGCTACACCTTC. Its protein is CASSFLDGGYGYTF.

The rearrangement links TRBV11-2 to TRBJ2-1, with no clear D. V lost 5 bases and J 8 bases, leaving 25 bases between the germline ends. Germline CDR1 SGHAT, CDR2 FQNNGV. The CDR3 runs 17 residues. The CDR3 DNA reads TGTGCCAGCAGCCCCCCTCGCCCGAGTGTTTTCGTTGATGAGCAGTTCTTC. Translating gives CASSPPRPSVFVDEQFF.

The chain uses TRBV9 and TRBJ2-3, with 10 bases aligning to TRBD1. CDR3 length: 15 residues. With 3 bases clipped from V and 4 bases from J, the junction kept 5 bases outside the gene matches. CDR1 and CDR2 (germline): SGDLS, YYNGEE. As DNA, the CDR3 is TGTGCCAGCAGCGAGGACAGGGGGGCGTCAGATACGCAGTATTTT. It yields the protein CASSEDRGASDTQYF.

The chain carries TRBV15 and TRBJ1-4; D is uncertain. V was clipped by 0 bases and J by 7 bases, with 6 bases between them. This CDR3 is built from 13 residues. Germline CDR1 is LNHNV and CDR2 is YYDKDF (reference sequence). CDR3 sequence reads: CATSRDYREKLFF. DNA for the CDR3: TGTGCCACCAGCAGAGATTATCGTGAAAAACTGTTTTTT.

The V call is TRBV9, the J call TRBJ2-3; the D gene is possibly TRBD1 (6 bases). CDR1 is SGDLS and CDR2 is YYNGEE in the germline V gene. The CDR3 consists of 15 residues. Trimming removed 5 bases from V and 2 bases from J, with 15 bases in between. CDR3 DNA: TGTGCCAGCAGTCCGGGACACGGGAACACAGATACGCAGTATTTT. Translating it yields CASSPGHGNTDTQYF.

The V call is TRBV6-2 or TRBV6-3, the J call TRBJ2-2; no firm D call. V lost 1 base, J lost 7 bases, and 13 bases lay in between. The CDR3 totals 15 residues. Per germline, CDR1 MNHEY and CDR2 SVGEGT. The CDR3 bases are TGTGCCAGCAGTTACTGGGTCGAGGTAGACGGGGAGCTGTTTTTT. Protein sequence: CASSYWVEVDGELFF.

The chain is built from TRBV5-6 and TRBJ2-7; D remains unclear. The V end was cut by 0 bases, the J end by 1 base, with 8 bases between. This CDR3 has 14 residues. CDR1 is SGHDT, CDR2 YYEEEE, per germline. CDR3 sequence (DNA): TGTGCCAGCAGCTTGGCTGTCAGGTCCTACGAGCAGTACTTC. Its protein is CASSLAVRSYEQYF.

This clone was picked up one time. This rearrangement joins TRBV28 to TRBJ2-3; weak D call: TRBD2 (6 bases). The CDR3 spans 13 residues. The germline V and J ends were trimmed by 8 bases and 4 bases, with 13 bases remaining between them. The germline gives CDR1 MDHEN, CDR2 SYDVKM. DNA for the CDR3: TGTGCCAGCCAGGGACTGCGTCCAGATACGCAGTATTTT. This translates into CASQGLRPDTQYF. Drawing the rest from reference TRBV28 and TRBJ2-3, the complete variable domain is DVKVTQSSRYLVKRTGEKVFLECVQDMDHENMFWYRQDPGLGLRLIYFSYDVKMKEKGDIPEGYSVSREKKERFSLILESASTNQTSMYLCASQGLRPDTQYFGPGTRLTVL.

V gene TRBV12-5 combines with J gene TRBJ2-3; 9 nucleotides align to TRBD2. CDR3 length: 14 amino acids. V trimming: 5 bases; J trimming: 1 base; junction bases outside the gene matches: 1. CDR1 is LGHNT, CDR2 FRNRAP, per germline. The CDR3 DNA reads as TGTGCTAGTGGTGCGGGAGGGGGCACAGATACGCAGTATTTT. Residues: CASGAGGGTDTQYF.

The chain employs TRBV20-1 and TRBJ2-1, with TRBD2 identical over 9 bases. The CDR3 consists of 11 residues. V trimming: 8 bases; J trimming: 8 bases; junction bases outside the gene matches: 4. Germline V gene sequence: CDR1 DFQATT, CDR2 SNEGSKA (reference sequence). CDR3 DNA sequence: TGCAGTCCGACTAGCGGCCATGAGCAGTTCTTC. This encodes CSPTSGHEQFF.

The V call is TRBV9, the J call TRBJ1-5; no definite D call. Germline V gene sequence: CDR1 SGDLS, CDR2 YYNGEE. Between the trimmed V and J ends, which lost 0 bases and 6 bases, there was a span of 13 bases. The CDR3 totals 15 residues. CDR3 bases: TGTGCCAGCAGCGTAGAGGGTAACGAGGGTCAGCCCCAGCATTTT. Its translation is CASSVEGNEGQPQHF.

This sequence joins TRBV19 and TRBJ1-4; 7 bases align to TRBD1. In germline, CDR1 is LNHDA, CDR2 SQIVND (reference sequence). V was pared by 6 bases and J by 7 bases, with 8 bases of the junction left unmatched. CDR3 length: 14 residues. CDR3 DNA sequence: TGTGCCAGTAGCGTAGGGGGCTCGAGTGAAAAACTGTTTTTT. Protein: CASSVGGSSEKLFF.

CDR3 sequence: CASSLALGNTEAFF. The CDR3 DNA reads TGTGCCAGCAGCTTGGCTCTAGGAAACACTGAAGCTTTCTTT. The chain combines TRBV5-4 with TRBJ1-1, with D unresolved. The CDR3 length is 14 residues. The V gene's germline CDR1 is SGHNT and CDR2 YYREEE (reference sequence). Between the trimmed V and J ends, which lost 0 bases and 2 bases, there was a span of 8 bases. Looking up the rest from reference TRBV5-4 and TRBJ1-1 gives the full variable domain: ETGVTQSPTHLIKTRGQQVTLRCSSQSGHNTVSWYQQALGQGPQFIFQYYREEENGRGNFPPRFSGLQFPNYSSELNVNALELDDSALYLCASSLALGNTEAFFGQGTRLTVV.

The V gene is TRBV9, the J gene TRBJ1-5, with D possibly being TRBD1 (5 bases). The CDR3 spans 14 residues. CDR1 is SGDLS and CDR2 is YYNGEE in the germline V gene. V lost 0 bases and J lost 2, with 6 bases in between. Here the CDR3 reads CASSVGGGNQPQHF. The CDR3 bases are TGTGCCAGCAGCGTAGGGGGGGGCAATCAGCCCCAGCATTTT.

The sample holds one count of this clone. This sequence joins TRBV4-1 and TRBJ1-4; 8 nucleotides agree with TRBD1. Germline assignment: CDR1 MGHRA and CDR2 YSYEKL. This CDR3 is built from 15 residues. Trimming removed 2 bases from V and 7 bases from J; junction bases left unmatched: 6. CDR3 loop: CASSQPDRESEKLFF. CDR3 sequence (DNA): TGCGCCAGCAGCCAACCGGACAGGGAATCTGAAAAACTGTTTTTT.